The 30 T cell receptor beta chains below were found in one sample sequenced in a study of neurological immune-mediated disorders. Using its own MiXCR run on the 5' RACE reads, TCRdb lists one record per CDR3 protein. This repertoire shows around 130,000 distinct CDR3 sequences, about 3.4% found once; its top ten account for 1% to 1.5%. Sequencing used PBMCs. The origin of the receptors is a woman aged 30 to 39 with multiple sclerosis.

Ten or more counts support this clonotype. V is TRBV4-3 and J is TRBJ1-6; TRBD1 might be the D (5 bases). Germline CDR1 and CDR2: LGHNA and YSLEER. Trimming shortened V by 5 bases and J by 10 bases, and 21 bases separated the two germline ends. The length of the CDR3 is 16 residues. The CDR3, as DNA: TGCGCCAGCAGCGGTCCGGGGCCCCAAGGGACCTCACCCCTCCACTTT. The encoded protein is CASSGPGPQGTSPLHF.

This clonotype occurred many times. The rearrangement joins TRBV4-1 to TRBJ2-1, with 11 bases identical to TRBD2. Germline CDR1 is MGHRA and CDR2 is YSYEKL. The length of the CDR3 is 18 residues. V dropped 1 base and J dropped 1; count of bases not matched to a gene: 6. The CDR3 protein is CASSQVLGLAASYNEQFF. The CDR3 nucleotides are TGCGCCAGCAGCCAAGTGTTGGGACTAGCGGCATCCTACAATGAGCAGTTCTTC.

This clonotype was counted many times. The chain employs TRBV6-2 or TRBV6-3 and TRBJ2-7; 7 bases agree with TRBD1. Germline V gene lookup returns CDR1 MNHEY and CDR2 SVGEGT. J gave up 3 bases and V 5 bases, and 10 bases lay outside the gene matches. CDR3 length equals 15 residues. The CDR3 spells CASSQLDRVGYEQYF. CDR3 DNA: TGTGCCAGCAGTCAACTAGACAGGGTCGGCTACGAGCAGTACTTC.

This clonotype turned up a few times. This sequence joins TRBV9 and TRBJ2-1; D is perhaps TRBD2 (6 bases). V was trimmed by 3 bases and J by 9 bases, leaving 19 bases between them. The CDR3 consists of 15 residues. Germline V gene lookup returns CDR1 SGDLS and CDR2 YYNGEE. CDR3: CASSAQGGIPVEQFF. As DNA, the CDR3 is TGTGCCAGCAGCGCCCAGGGCGGGATCCCTGTTGAGCAGTTCTTC.

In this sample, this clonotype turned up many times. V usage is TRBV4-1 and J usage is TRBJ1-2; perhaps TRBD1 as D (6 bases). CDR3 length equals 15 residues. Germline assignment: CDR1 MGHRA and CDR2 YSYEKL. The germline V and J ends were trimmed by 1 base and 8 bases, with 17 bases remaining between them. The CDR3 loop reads CASSQVYRDMRGYTF. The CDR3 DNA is TGCGCCAGCAGCCAAGTCTACAGGGATATGCGGGGCTACACCTTC.

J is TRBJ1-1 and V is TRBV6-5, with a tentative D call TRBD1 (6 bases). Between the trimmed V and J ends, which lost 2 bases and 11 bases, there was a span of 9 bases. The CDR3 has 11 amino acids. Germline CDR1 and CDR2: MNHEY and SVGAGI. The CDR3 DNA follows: TGTGCCAGCAGTTACAGGGGGAAGGCTTTCTTT. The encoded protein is CASSYRGKAFF.

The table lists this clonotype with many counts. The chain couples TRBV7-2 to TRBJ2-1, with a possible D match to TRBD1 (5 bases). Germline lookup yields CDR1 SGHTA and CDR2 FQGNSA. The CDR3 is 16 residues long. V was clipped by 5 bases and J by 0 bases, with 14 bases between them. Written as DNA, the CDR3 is TGTGCCAGCAGCGCAGGGATCTCGAGCTCCTACAATGAGCAGTTCTTC. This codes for CASSAGISSSYNEQFF. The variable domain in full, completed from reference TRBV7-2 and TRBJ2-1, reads GAGVSQSPSNKVTEKGKDVELRCDPISGHTALYWYRQSLGQGLEFLIYFQGNSAPDKSGLPSDRFSAERTGGSVSTLTIQRTQQEDSAVYLCASSAGISSSYNEQFFGPGTRLTVL.

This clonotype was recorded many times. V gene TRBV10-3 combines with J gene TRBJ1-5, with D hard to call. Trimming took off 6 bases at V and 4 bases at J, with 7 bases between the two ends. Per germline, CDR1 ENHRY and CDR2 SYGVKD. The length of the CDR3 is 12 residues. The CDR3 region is CAISGSNQPQHF. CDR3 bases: TGTGCCATCAGCGGAAGTAATCAGCCCCAGCATTTT.

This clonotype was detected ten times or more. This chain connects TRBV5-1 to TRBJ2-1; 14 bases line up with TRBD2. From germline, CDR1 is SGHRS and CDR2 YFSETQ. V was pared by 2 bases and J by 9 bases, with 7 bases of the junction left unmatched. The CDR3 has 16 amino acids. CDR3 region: CASSLTGTSGGGEQFF. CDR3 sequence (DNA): TGCGCCAGCAGCTTAACCGGGACTAGCGGGGGAGGTGAGCAGTTCTTC.

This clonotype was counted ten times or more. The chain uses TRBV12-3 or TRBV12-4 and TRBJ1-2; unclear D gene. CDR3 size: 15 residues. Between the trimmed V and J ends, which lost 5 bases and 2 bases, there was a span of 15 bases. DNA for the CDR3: TGTGCCAGCAGTGCTCCAGGATCGGAAAACTATGGCTACACCTTC. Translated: CASSAPGSENYGYTF.

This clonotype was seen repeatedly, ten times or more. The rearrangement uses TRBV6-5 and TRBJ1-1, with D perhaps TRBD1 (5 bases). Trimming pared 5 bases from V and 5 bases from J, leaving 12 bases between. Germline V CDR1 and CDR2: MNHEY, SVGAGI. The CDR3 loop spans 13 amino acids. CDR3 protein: CASSKPSGTEAFF. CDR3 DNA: TGTGCCAGCAGTAAACCTTCAGGGACTGAAGCTTTCTTT.

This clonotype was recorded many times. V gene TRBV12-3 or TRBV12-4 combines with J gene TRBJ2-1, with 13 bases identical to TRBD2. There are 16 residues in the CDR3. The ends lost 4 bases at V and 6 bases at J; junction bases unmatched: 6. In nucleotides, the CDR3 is TGTGCCAGCAGTTCGCTACTAGCGGGAGGGCCCAATGAGCAGTTCTTC. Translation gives CASSSLLAGGPNEQFF.

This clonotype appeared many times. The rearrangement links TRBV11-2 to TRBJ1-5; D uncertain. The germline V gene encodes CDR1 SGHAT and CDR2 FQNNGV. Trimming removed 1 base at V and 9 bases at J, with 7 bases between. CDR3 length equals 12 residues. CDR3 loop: CASSLGRGPQHF. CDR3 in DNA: TGTGCCAGCAGCTTAGGTCGAGGGCCCCAGCATTTT.

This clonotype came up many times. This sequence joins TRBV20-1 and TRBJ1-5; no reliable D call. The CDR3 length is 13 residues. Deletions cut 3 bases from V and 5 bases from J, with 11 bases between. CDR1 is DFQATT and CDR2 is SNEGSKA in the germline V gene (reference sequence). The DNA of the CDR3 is TGCAGTGCTAGTCCCCAGAAGGATCAGCCCCAGCATTTT. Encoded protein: CSASPQKDQPQHF.

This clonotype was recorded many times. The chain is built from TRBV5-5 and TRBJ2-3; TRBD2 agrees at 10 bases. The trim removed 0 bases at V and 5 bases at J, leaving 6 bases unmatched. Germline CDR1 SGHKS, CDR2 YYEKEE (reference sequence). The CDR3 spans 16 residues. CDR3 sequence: CASSLVPSGRIDTQYF. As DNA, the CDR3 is TGTGCCAGCAGCTTGGTCCCTAGCGGGAGAATAGATACGCAGTATTTT.

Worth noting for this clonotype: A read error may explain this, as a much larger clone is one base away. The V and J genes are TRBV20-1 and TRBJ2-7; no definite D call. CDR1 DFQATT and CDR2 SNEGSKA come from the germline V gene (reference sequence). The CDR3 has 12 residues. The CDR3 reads CSARAIGLEQCF. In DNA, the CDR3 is TGCAGTGCTAGAGCGATAGGGTTAGAGCAGTGCTTC.

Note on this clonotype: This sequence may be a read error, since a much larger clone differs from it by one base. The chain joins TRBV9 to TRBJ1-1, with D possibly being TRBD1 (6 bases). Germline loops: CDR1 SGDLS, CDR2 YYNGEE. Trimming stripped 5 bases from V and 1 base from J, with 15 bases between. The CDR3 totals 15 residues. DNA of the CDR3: TGTGCCAGCAGAGAGGGGACACGATCGAACACTGAAGCTTTCTTT. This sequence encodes CASREGTRSNTEAFF.

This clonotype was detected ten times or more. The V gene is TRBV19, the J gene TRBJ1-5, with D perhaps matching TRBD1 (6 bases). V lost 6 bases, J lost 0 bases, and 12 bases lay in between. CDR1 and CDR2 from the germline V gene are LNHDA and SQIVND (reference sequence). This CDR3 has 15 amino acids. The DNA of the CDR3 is TGTGCCAGTAGGCTAACGGGGGCTAGCAATCAGCCCCAGCATTTT. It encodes CASRLTGASNQPQHF.

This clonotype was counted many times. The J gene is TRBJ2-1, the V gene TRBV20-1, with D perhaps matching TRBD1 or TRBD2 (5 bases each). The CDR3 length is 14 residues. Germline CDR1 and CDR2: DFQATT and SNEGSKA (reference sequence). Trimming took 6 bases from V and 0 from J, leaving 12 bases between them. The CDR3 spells CSAGAGSSYNEQFF. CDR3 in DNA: TGCAGTGCCGGGGCGGGTAGCTCCTACAATGAGCAGTTCTTC.

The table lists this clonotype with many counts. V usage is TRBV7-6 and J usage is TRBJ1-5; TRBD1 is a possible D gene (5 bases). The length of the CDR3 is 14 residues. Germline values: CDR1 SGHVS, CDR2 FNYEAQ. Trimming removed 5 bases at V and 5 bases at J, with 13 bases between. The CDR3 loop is CASSRIGGDQPQHF. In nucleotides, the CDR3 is TGTGCCAGCAGCCGAATTGGGGGGGATCAGCCCCAGCATTTT.

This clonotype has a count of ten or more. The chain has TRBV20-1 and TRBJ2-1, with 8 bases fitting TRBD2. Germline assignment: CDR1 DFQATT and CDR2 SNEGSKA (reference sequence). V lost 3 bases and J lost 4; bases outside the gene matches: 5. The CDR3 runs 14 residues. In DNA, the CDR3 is TGCAGTGCTAGCGGCGGGAGGACTTACAATGAGCAGTTCTTC. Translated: CSASGGRTYNEQFF.

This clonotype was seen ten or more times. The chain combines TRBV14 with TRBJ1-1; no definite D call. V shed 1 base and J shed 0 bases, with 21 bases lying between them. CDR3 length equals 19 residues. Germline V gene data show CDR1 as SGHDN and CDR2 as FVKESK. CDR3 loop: CASSQVAVVSMGMNTEAFF. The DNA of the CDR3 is TGTGCCAGCAGCCAAGTTGCAGTAGTGAGTATGGGGATGAACACTGAAGCTTTCTTT.

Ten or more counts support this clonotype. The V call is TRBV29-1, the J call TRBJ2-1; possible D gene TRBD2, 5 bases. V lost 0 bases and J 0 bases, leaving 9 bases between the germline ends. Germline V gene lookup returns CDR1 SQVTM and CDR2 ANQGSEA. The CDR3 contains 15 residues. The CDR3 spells CSVEDGNRSYNEQFF. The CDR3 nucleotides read TGCAGCGTTGAAGACGGGAATCGCTCCTACAATGAGCAGTTCTTC.

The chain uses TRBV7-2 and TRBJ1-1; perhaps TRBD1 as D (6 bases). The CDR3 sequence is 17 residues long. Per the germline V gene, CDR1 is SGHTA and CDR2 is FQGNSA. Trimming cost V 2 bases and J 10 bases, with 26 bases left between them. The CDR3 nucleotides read TGTGCCAGCAGCTTATTTGTTGAGACAGGCCGCTCTAGAAGAGCTTTCTTT. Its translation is CASSLFVETGRSRRAFF.

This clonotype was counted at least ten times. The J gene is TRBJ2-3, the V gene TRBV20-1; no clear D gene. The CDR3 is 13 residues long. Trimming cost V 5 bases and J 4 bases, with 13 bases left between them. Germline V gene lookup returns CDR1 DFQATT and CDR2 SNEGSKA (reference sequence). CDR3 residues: CSAPPPGADTQYF. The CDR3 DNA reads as TGCAGTGCTCCCCCCCCGGGCGCAGATACGCAGTATTTT.

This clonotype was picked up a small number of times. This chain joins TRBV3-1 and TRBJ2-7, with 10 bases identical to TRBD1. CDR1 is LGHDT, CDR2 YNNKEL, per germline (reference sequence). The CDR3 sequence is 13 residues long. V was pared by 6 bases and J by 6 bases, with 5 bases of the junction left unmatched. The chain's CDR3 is CASRSRTGGEQYF. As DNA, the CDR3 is TGTGCCAGCAGATCTAGGACAGGGGGCGAGCAGTACTTC.

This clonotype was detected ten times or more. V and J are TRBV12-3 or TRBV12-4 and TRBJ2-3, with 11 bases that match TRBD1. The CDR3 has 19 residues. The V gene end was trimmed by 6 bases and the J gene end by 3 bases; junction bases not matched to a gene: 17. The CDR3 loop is CASRFGGQGELVGTDTQYF. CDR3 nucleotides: TGTGCCAGCAGGTTCGGGGGACAGGGGGAACTGGTTGGAACAGATACGCAGTATTTT.

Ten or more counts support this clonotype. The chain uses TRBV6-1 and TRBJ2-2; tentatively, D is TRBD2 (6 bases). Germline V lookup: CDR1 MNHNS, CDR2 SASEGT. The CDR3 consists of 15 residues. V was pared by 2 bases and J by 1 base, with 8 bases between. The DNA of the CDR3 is TGTGCCAGCAGTGAATTAGCGGAGAACACCGGGGAGCTGTTTTTT. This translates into CASSELAENTGELFF.

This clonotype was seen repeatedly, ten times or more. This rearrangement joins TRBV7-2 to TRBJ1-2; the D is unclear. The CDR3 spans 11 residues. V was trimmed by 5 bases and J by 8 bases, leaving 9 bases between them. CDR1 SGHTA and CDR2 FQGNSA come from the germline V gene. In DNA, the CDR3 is TGTGCCAGCAGCCCCAGGATAGGCTACACCTTC. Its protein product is CASSPRIGYTF.

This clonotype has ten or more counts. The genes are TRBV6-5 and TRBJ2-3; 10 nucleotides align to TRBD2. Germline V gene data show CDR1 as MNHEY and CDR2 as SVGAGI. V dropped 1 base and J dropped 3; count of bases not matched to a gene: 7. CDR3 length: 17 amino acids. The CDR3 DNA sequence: TGTGCCAGCAGTTACTACGCTAGCGGGAGTGAGACAGATACGCAGTATTTT. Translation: CASSYYASGSETDTQYF.